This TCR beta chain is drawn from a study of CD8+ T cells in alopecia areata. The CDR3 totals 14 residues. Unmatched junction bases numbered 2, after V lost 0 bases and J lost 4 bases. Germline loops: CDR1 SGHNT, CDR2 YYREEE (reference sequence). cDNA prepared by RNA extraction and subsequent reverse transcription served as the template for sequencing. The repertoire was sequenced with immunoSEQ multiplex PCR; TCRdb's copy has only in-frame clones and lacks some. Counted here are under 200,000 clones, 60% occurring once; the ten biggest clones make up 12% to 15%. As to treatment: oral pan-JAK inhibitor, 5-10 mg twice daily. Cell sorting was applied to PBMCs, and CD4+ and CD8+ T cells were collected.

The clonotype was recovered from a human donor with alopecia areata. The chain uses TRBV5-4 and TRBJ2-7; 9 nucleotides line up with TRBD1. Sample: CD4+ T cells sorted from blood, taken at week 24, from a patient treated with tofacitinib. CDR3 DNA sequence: TGTGCCAGCAGCTTGGGGGACAGGGCATACGAGCAGTACTTC. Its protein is CASSLGDRAYEQYF. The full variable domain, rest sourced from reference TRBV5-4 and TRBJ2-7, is ETGVTQSPTHLIKTRGQQVTLRCSSQSGHNTVSWYQQALGQGPQFIFQYYREEENGRGNFPPRFSGLQFPNYSSELNVNALELDDSALYLCASSLGDRAYEQYFGPGTRLTVT.